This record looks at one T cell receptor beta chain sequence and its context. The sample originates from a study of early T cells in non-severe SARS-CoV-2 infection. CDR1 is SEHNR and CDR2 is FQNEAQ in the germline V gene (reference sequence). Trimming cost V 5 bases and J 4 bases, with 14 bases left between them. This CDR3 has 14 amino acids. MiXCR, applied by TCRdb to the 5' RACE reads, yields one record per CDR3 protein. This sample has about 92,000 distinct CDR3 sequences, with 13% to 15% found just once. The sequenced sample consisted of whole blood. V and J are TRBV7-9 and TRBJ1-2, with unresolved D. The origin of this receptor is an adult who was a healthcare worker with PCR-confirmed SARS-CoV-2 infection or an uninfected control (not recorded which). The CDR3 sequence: CASSQQGLIYGYTF. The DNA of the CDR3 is TGTGCCAGCAGCCAACAAGGACTGATCTATGGCTACACCTTC.